These 31 T cell receptor beta chains came from one sample sequenced in a study of blood T cell repertoires in COVID-19. Some clones are missing from TCRdb's copy, which holds only in-frame ones; the method was immunoSEQ multiplex PCR. The sample has 80,000 to 90,000 clones, 70% to 90% seen once. Specimen: peripheral blood. All receptors derive from a man aged 55 to 70 with acute or convalescent COVID-19.

V is TRBV9 and J is TRBJ1-1; no reliable D call. The CDR3 is made up of 15 amino acids. Germline V gene sequence: CDR1 SGDLS, CDR2 YYNGEE. The V end was cut by 4 bases, the J end by 0 bases, with 13 bases between. CDR3 sequence (DNA): TGTGCCAGCAGCCCTCCTGCGGGCTTGAACACTGAAGCTTTCTTT. Its translation: CASSPPAGLNTEAFF.

The chain employs TRBV9 and TRBJ1-2, with 8 bases matching TRBD1. CDR1 and CDR2 from the germline V gene are SGDLS and YYNGEE. CDR3 length equals 17 residues. Trimming cost V 0 bases and J 4 bases; bases outside gene matches: 11. This chain's CDR3 is CASSVESAGGAFYGYTF. In nucleotides, the CDR3 is TGTGCCAGCAGCGTAGAGTCAGCAGGGGGCGCCTTCTATGGCTACACCTTC. Complete variable domain (other parts from reference TRBV9 and TRBJ1-2): DSGVTQTPKHLITATGQRVTLRCSPRSGDLSVYWYQQSLDQGLQFLIQYYNGEERAKGNILERFSAQQFPDLHSELNLSSLELGDSALYFCASSVESAGGAFYGYTFGSGTRLTVV.

The chain combines TRBV21-1 with TRBJ1-2; the table's D gene call, TRBD1, was not cross checked with the DNA. TRBV21-1 corresponds to a pseudogene. The CDR3 is made up of 15 amino acids. In DNA, the CDR3 is TGTGCCAGCAGCTCCGAGGCAGGGAAGGGCTCTGGCTACACCTTC. This codes for CASSSEAGKGSGYTF.

The chain recombines TRBV25-1 with TRBJ1-1; D is undetermined. V was pared by 0 bases and J by 0 bases, with 11 bases between. Germline lookup yields CDR1 MGHDK and CDR2 SYGVNS. The CDR3 is 16 amino acids. The CDR3 DNA follows: TGTGCCAGCAGTGAATACCCCGGTAAAATGAACACTGAAGCTTTCTTT. Translated, it gives CASSEYPGKMNTEAFF.

DNA for the CDR3: TGTGCCAGCAGCCCCCGAGGTGGGACAGGGGAAGAGACCCAGTACTTC. Amino acids: CASSPRGGTGEETQYF. This chain links TRBV9 with TRBJ2-5, with 10 bases lining up with TRBD1. The CDR3 is 16 residues long. V lost 4 bases, J lost 3 bases, and 9 bases stayed unmatched. The germline CDR1 and CDR2 sequences are SGDLS and YYNGEE.

The chain carries TRBV13 and TRBJ1-1; D not resolved. CDR1 and CDR2 (germline): PRHDT, FYEKMQ (reference sequence). The CDR3 is 13 amino acids. The germline V and J ends were trimmed by 1 base and 5 bases, with 8 bases remaining between them. The CDR3 loop reads CASSLEGGTEAFF. CDR3 DNA sequence: TGTGCCAGCAGCTTAGAAGGAGGGACTGAAGCTTTCTTT.

The rearrangement uses TRBV12-3 or TRBV12-4 and TRBJ2-3; D remains unclear. CDR3 length: 11 amino acids. The V and J ends lost 7 bases and 2 bases respectively, with 4 bases between them. The DNA of the CDR3 is TGTGCCAGCACACACACAGATACGCAGTATTTT. Encoded protein: CASTHTDTQYF.

The CDR3 spells CASSMYLDREAQHF. The CDR3 region has the DNA TGTGCCAGCAGCATGTACTTGGACAGGGAGGCCCAGCATTTT. The chain is built from TRBV7-8 and TRBJ1-5; 8 bases are a match to TRBD1. The V and J ends lost 5 bases and 11 bases, in that order; junction bases with no gene match: 11. CDR3 length: 14 amino acids. Germline values: CDR1 SGHVS, CDR2 FQNEAQ.

This sequence joins TRBV5-6 and TRBJ2-5, with a tentative D call TRBD1 (5 bases). The CDR3 length is 13 residues. Germline V CDR1 and CDR2: SGHDT, YYEEEE. V was shortened by 0 bases and J by 5 bases, with 8 bases between the two germline ends. CDR3 residues: CASSLGGVETQYF. CDR3 DNA sequence: TGTGCCAGCAGCTTGGGGGGCGTGGAGACCCAGTACTTC.

The chain carries TRBV6-6 and TRBJ1-2, with D perhaps TRBD1 (6 bases). The CDR3 is 15 residues long. Germline CDR1 MNHNY, CDR2 SVGAGI (reference sequence). The germline V and J ends were trimmed by 4 bases and 4 bases, with 16 bases remaining between them. This chain's CDR3 is CASSFSGDGSYGYTF. CDR3 DNA sequence: TGTGCCAGCAGTTTCTCAGGGGATGGTAGCTATGGCTACACCTTC.

The genes are TRBV6-5 and TRBJ2-7, with D hard to call. Looked up from germline, CDR1 is MNHEY and CDR2 is SVGAGI. CDR3 length: 13 residues. The CDR3 region has the DNA TGTGCTACGCGGTTTGGCCACTCATACGAGCAGTACTTC. It translates to CATRFGHSYEQYF.

The chain recombines TRBV5-5 with TRBJ1-1, with TRBD1 matching 10 bases. In germline, CDR1 is SGHKS, CDR2 YYEKEE (reference sequence). The ends lost 5 bases at V and 0 bases at J; junction bases unmatched: 4. This CDR3 region has 15 residues. The CDR3 bases are TGTGCCAGCAGAGGGGACAGGGGACTGAACACTGAAGCTTTCTTT. This encodes CASRGDRGLNTEAFF.

The CDR3 DNA reads TGTGCCAGCAGCATAGCGGGGGGGAGCTCCTACGAGCAGTACTTC. Its translation: CASSIAGGSSYEQYF. The chain is built from TRBV6-6 and TRBJ2-7, with 11 bases fitting TRBD2. The germline V gene has CDR1 MNHNY and CDR2 SVGAGI (reference sequence). The CDR3 runs 15 residues. With 6 bases clipped from V and 0 bases from J, the junction kept 4 bases outside the gene matches.

This clone showed up just once. The V gene is TRBV6-5, the J gene TRBJ2-5; 7 bases fit TRBD2. Germline V lookup: CDR1 MNHEY, CDR2 SVGAGI. This CDR3 contains 15 residues. J lost 2 bases, V lost 0 bases, and 3 bases had no gene match. The chain's CDR3 is CASSYSGDYQETQYF. The CDR3 bases are TGTGCCAGCAGTTACTCGGGGGACTATCAAGAGACCCAGTACTTC.

The CDR3 bases are TGTGCCACTTACTATCTAGCGGGGGACTACACAGATACGCAGTATTTT. Translated, it gives CATYYLAGDYTDTQYF. This chain links TRBV21-1 with TRBJ2-3; TRBD2 was called by the table and not checked on the DNA. TRBV21-1 is a pseudogene segment. This CDR3 spans 16 amino acids.

The chain employs TRBV9 and TRBJ1-1; D call uncertain. Germline CDR1 reads SGDLS; CDR2 reads YYNGEE. The CDR3 runs 14 residues. Trimming took 4 bases from V and 2 from J, leaving 12 bases between them. The CDR3 loop reads CASSPQTANTEAFF. The CDR3 bases are TGTGCCAGCAGCCCTCAGACTGCTAACACTGAAGCTTTCTTT.

The CDR3 DNA reads TGTGCCAGCAGTGAAGGAGATCAGCCCCAGCATTTT. As protein: CASSEGDQPQHF. V gene TRBV6-1 combines with J gene TRBJ1-5; no clear D. Trimming removed 1 base at V and 5 bases at J, with 3 bases between. This CDR3 spans 12 amino acids. Germline CDR1 and CDR2: MNHNS and SASEGT.

The CDR3 region has the DNA TGCGCCAGCAGCCAAGACAGGGGAAATCAGCCCCAGCATTTT. It specifies CASSQDRGNQPQHF. The rearrangement joins TRBV4-3 to TRBJ1-5; D possibly corresponds to TRBD1 (6 bases). The CDR3 length is 14 residues. Germline V lookup: CDR1 LGHNA, CDR2 YSLEER. The V gene lost 0 bases and the J gene lost 4 bases, with 7 bases spanning the gap.

This clone has only a few counts. The rearrangement joins TRBV7-2 to TRBJ1-3; D unresolved. The germline V gene encodes CDR1 SGHTA and CDR2 FQGNSA. Trimming took 5 bases from V and 0 from J, leaving 17 bases between them. The CDR3 has 17 amino acids. DNA for the CDR3: TGTGCCAGCAGCCCCGGGTATTCCGAGAACTCTGGAAACACCATATATTTT. It translates to CASSPGYSENSGNTIYF.

This sequence joins TRBV4-1 and TRBJ1-4; tentatively, D is TRBD1 (6 bases). The length of the CDR3 is 17 residues. Trimming left V 2 bases short and J 3 bases short, with 16 bases between. Germline CDR1 and CDR2: MGHRA and YSYEKL. The CDR3: CASSQLGTTGPNEKLFF. CDR3 DNA sequence: TGCGCCAGCAGCCAATTGGGGACGACAGGTCCTAATGAAAAACTGTTTTTT.

This sequence joins TRBV9 and TRBJ1-2, with 8 nucleotides matching TRBD1. CDR1 is SGDLS, CDR2 YYNGEE, per germline. V lost 3 bases, J lost 7 bases, and 11 bases stayed unmatched. This CDR3 region has 15 residues. The CDR3 loop is CASSDGLDRVGGYTF. As DNA, the CDR3 is TGTGCCAGCAGCGACGGGCTGGACAGGGTAGGTGGCTACACCTTC.

The chain combines TRBV27 with TRBJ1-1; tentative D call: TRBD1 (6 bases). The CDR3 sequence is 14 residues long. V shed 10 bases and J shed 1 base, with 16 bases lying between them. Germline CDR1 and CDR2: MNHEY and SMNVEV (reference sequence). In DNA form, the CDR3 reads TGTGCCACTGCTCGTTTGACAGGGAACACTGAAGCTTTCTTT. Residues: CATARLTGNTEAFF.

This chain connects TRBV5-4 to TRBJ2-7; 7 bases map to TRBD2. From germline, CDR1 is SGHNT and CDR2 YYREEE (reference sequence). This CDR3 region has 15 residues. V was clipped by 2 bases and J by 5 bases; unmatched bases: 10. The CDR3 is CASSFASSGAHEQYF. DNA of the CDR3: TGTGCCAGCAGCTTTGCATCAAGCGGGGCTCACGAGCAGTACTTC.

The genes are TRBV7-2 and TRBJ1-2; TRBD1 aligns across 10 bases. With 5 bases clipped from V and 6 bases from J, the junction kept 9 bases outside the gene matches. The CDR3 spans 15 residues. Germline assignment: CDR1 SGHTA and CDR2 FQGNSA. The CDR3 nucleotides read TGTGCCAGCAGCCCGGACAGGGGGAGGGGGGATGGCTACACCTTC. This translates into CASSPDRGRGDGYTF.

The chain joins TRBV4-1 to TRBJ2-5, with TRBD2 matching over 8 bases. This CDR3 contains 15 residues. After removal of 4 bases from V and 5 bases from J, the junction contained 9 bases not matched to a gene. Germline V gene sequence: CDR1 MGHRA, CDR2 YSYEKL. CDR3 nucleotides: TGCGCCAGCAGCCCCCGATCGGAGCGGGGGGAGACCCAGTACTTC. This sequence encodes CASSPRSERGETQYF.

This CDR3 reads CASSLDRWETQYF. The CDR3 region has the DNA TGTGCCAGCAGCCTCGACAGATGGGAGACCCAGTACTTC. The chain has TRBV5-8 and TRBJ2-5; TRBD1 might be the D (5 bases). This CDR3 comprises 13 residues. The V end was cut by 4 bases, the J end by 5 bases, with 12 bases between. From germline, CDR1 is SGHTS and CDR2 YDEGEE.

The chain is built from TRBV19 and TRBJ1-2, with D uncertain. V lost 2 bases and J lost 3, with 13 bases in between. CDR3 length equals 15 residues. CDR1 and CDR2 from the germline V gene are LNHDA and SQIVND (reference sequence). The CDR3 loop reads CASSITRPGYYGYTF. CDR3 DNA sequence: TGTGCCAGTAGTATAACCCGTCCGGGATACTATGGCTACACCTTC. Filled out from reference TRBV19 and TRBJ1-2, the complete variable domain reads DGGITQSPKYLFRKEGQNVTLSCEQNLNHDAMYWYRQDPGQGLRLIYYSQIVNDFQKGDIAEGYSVSREKKESFPLTVTSAQKNPTAFYLCASSITRPGYYGYTFGSGTRLTVV.

Written as DNA, the CDR3 is TGTGCCAGCAGCCCAAACCCTCCCAGGGTCAATCAGCCCCAGCATTTT. Its protein is CASSPNPPRVNQPQHF. The chain has TRBV3-1 (or the pseudogene TRBV3-2) and TRBJ1-5; D perhaps matches TRBD1 (5 bases). The CDR3 has 16 amino acids. V was shortened by 4 bases and J by 3 bases, with 16 bases between the two germline ends. Germline CDR1 LGHDT, CDR2 YNNKEL (reference sequence).

The chain employs TRBV10-1 and TRBJ1-2; D may be TRBD1 (5 bases). The ends were cut back, 3 bases at V and 7 bases at J, with 15 bases in the middle. The CDR3 totals 14 residues. CDR1 is WNHNN, CDR2 SYGVQD, per germline (reference sequence). The CDR3 DNA is TGCGCCAGCAGTGACCGTGCGACAGCGGGTGGCTACACCTTC. It yields the protein CASSDRATAGGYTF.

The chain uses TRBV5-4 and TRBJ1-5; 7 bases agree with TRBD1. This CDR3 is 14 amino acids long. Losses at the gene ends were 4 bases for V and 6 bases for J; bases not matched to a gene: 7. CDR1 and CDR2 (germline): SGHNT, YYREEE (reference sequence). The CDR3 is CASSADRALQPQHF. The CDR3 bases are TGTGCCAGCAGCGCCGACAGGGCCCTTCAGCCCCAGCATTTT.

This chain uses TRBV3-1 (or the pseudogene TRBV3-2) with TRBJ1-1; TRBD1 matches at 8 bases. The CDR3 is 14 amino acids. In germline, CDR1 is LGHDT, CDR2 YNNKEL (reference sequence). Trimming at V came to 4 bases and at J to 11 bases, leaving 12 bases not matched to a gene. The CDR3 region is CASSPRQGRGWAFF. CDR3 DNA sequence: TGTGCCAGCAGCCCGCGACAGGGGCGAGGATGGGCTTTCTTT.